A selection of T cell receptor beta chains follows, all from one sample in a study of T cell responses to AZD1222 COVID-19 vaccine. Assay: immunoSEQ multiplex PCR; the TCRdb copy retains only in-frame clones and omits some. The profile shows around 83,000 clones, roughly 82% of them singletons. The input for sequencing was peripheral blood, taken on day 0 of AZD1222 vaccination. All receptors derive from an adult in good health. Both conserved end residues are part of each CDR3. D genes are given only for firm matches. Not every row has a clone size; where given, it reads once, few, many or a size class.

J,V,D,size,length,CDR3,DNA
TRBJ2-7,TRBV5-1,NA,NA,15,CASSLVWGAQYEQYF,TGCGCCAGCAGCTTGGTATGGGGGGCTCAATACGAGCAGTACTTC
TRBJ2-5,TRBV19,NA,NA,16,CASSIGAELGEETQYF,TGTGCCAGTAGTATTGGGGCAGAATTAGGGGAAGAGACCCAGTACTTC
TRBJ2-1,TRBV30,NA,NA,12,CAWSVLGHHQFF,TGTGCCTGGAGTGTATTGGGCCACCATCAGTTCTTC
TRBJ1-2,TRBV2,NA,NA,13,CASSEGQDYGYTF,TGTGCCAGCAGTGAAGGACAGGACTATGGCTACACCTTC
TRBJ1-2,TRBV27,NA,NA,14,CASSSGGPLYGYTF,TGTGCCAGCAGTTCGGGGGGCCCTCTCTATGGCTACACCTTC
TRBJ2-7,TRBV24-1,TRBD1,NA,14,CATSGSQGLGEQYF,TGTGCCACCAGTGGTTCACAGGGGTTGGGCGAGCAGTACTTC
TRBJ1-4,TRBV2,TRBD1,NA,17,CASREDRAAATNEKLFF,TGTGCCAGCAGGGAGGACAGGGCCGCCGCAACTAATGAAAAACTGTTTTTT
TRBJ1-6,TRBV2,NA,NA,12,CASRGGVSPLHF,TGTGCCAGCAGAGGGGGAGTTTCACCCCTCCACTTT
TRBJ2-3,TRBV9,NA,once,15,CASSVSQGSTDTQYF,TGTGCCAGCAGCGTAAGCCAGGGAAGCACAGATACGCAGTATTTT
TRBJ2-1,TRBV7-3,NA,once,14,CASSLNGFYNEQFF,TGTGCCAGCAGCTTAAACGGATTCTACAATGAGCAGTTCTTC
TRBJ2-7,TRBV15,NA,NA,14,CATSRDSPKAEQYF,TGTGCCACCAGCAGAGATTCCCCAAAGGCCGAGCAGTACTTC
TRBJ2-7,TRBV5-6,NA,once,15,CASSLAGLWTGEQYF,TGTGCCAGCAGCTTGGCGGGACTTTGGACGGGCGAGCAGTACTTC